This record covers a single T cell receptor beta chain. This specimen comes from a study of blood T cell repertoires in COVID-19. Study in general: T cells, B-cell-depleted T cells, or PBMCs supplied cDNA or gDNA.

V lost 6 bases, J lost 7 bases, and 15 bases stayed unmatched. CDR1 is MDHEN, CDR2 SYDVKM, per germline. This CDR3 contains 16 residues. Per the original methods: Nucleated cell number was recorded as an estimate derived from reference gene primer amplification. The repertoire was sequenced with immunoSEQ multiplex PCR; TCRdb's copy has only in-frame clones and lacks some. V and J calls and clone size are as listed in that table; D and trimming were resolved from the DNA. The repertoire consists of around 200,000 clones, with 70% to 90% occurring once and the leading ten covering 10% to 11%. The sequencing input was peripheral blood. The TCR comes from a human donor with active or convalescent COVID-19. The donor label of this sample is uncertain. The V gene is TRBV28, the J gene TRBJ2-3; 8 bases are shared with TRBD2. CDR3 nucleotide sequence: TGTGCCAGCAGCAGCTCGGGCGGGGGGTCAATCCATACGCAGTATTTT. Amino acid sequence: CASSSSGGGSIHTQYF.